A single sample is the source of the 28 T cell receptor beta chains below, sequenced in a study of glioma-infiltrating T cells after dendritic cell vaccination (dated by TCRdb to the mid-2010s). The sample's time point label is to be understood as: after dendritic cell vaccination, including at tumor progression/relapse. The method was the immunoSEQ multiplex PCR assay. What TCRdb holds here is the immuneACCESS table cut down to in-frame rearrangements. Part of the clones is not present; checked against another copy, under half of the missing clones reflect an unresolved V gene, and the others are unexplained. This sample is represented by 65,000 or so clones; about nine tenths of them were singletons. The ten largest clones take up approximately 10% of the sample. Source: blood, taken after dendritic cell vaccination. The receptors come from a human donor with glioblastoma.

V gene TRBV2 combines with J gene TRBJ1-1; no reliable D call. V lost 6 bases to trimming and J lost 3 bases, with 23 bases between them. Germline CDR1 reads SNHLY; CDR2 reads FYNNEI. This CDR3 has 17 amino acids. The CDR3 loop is CASSSSIPGRSDTEAFF. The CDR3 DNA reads TGTGCCAGCAGCTCATCAATTCCGGGAAGATCGGACACTGAAGCTTTCTTT.

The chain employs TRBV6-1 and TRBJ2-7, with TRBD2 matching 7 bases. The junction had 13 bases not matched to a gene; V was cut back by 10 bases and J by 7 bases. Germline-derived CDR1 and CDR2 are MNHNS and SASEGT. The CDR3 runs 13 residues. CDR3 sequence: CATPGTTRREQYF. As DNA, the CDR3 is TGTGCCACCCCCGGGACTACCAGGAGAGAGCAGTACTTC.

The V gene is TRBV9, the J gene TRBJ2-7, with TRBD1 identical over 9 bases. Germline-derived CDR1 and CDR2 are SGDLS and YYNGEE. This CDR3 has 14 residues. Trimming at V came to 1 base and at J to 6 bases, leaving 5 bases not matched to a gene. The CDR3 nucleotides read TGTGCCAGCAGCGTACGTGGACAGGGGAGCGAGCAGTACTTC. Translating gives CASSVRGQGSEQYF.

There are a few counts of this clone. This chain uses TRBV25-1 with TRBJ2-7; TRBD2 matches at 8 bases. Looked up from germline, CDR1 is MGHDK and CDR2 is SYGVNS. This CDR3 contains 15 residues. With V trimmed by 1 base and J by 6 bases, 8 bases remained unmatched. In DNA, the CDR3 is TGTGCCAGCAGTGAATCGGGAGGGGAGGGTCTCGAGCAGTACTTC. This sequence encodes CASSESGGEGLEQYF.

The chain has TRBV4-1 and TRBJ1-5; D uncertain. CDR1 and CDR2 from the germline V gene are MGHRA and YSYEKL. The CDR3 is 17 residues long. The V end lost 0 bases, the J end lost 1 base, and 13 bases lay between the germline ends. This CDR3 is CASSQDPSDWSNQPQHF. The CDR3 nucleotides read TGCGCCAGCAGCCAAGATCCCTCCGACTGGAGCAATCAGCCCCAGCATTTT.

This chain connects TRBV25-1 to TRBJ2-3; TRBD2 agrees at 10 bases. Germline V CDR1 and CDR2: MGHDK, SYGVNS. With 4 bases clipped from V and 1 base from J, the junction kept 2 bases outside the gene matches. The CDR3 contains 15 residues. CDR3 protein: CASSVAGGRTDTQYF. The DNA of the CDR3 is TGTGCCAGCAGTGTAGCGGGGGGCCGCACAGATACGCAGTATTTT.

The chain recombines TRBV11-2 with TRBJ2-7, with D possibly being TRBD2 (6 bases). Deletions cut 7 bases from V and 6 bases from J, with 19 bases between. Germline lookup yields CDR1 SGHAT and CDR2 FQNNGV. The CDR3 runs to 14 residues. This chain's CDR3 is CASTDPWRGAEQYF. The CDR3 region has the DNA TGTGCCAGCACTGATCCCTGGAGGGGCGCCGAGCAGTACTTC.

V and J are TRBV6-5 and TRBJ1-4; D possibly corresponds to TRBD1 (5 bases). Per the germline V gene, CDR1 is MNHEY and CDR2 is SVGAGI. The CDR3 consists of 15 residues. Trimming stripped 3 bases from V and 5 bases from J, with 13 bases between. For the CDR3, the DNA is TGTGCCAGCAGTTATTTAGTGGGGCGCAATGAAAAACTGTTTTTT. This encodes CASSYLVGRNEKLFF.

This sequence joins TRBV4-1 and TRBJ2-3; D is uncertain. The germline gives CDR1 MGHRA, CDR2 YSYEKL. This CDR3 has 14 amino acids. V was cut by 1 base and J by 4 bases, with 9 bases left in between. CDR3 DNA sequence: TGCGCCAGCAGCCAAGCGGTTGCTCCAGATACGCAGTATTTT. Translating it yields CASSQAVAPDTQYF.

CDR3 in DNA: TGCGCCAGCAGCCCGACTAGCTTGTACGAGCAGTACTTC. It is translated as CASSPTSLYEQYF. This sequence joins TRBV5-1 and TRBJ2-7, with 7 bases matching TRBD2. The germline V gene encodes CDR1 SGHRS and CDR2 YFSETQ. Trimming took 4 bases from V and 4 from J; bases not matched to a gene: 5. The CDR3 has 13 residues.

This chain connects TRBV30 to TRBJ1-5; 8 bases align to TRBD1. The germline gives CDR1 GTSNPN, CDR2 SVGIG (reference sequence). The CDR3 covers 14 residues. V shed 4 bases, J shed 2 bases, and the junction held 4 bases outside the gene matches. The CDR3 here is CAWTKTGGNQPQHF. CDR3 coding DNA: TGTGCCTGGACCAAGACAGGGGGCAATCAGCCCCAGCATTTT.

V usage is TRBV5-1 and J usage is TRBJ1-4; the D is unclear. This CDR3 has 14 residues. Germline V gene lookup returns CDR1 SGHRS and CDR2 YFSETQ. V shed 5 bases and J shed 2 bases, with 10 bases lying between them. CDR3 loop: CASRRGVTNEKLFF. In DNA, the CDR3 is TGCGCCAGCAGACGGGGAGTTACTAATGAAAAACTGTTTTTT.

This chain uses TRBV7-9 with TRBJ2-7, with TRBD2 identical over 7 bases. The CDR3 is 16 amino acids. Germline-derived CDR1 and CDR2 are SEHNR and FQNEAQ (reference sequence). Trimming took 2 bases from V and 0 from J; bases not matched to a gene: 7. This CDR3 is CASSLRKIAGSYEQYF. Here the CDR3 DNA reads TGTGCCAGCAGCTTAAGGAAGATAGCGGGCTCCTACGAGCAGTACTTC. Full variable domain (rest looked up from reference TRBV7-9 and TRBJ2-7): DTGVSQNPRHKITKRGQNVTFRCDPISEHNRLYWYRQTLGQGPEFLTYFQNEAQLEKSRLLSDRFSAERPKGSFSTLEIQRTEQGDSAMYLCASSLRKIAGSYEQYFGPGTRLTVT.

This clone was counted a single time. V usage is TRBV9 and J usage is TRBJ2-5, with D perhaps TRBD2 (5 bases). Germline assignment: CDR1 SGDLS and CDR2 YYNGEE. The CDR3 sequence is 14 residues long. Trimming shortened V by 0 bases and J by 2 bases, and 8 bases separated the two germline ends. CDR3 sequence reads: CASSVGRVQETQYF. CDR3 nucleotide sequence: TGTGCCAGCAGCGTAGGGCGGGTACAAGAGACCCAGTACTTC. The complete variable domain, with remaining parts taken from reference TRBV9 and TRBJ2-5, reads DSGVTQTPKHLITATGQRVTLRCSPRSGDLSVYWYQQSLDQGLQFLIQYYNGEERAKGNILERFSAQQFPDLHSELNLSSLELGDSALYFCASSVGRVQETQYFGPGTRLLVL.

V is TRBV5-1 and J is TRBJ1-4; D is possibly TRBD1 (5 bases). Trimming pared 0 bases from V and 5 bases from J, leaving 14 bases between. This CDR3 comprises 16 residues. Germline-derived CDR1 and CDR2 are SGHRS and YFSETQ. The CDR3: CASSLEGGTPNEKLFF. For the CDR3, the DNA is TGCGCCAGCAGCTTGGAGGGTGGGACTCCGAATGAAAAACTGTTTTTT.

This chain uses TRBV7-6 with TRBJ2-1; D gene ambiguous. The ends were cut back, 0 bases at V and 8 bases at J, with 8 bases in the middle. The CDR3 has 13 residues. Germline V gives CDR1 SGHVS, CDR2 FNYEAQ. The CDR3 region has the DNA TGTGCCAGCAGCTTAGCGTTCCGGGATGAGCAGTTCTTC. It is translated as CASSLAFRDEQFF.

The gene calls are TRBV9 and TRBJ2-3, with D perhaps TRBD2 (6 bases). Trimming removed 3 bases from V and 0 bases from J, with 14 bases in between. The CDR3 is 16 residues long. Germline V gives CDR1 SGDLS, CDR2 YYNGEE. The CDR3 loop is CASSATTRVSTDTQYF. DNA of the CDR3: TGTGCCAGCAGCGCGACGACTAGGGTTAGCACAGATACGCAGTATTTT.

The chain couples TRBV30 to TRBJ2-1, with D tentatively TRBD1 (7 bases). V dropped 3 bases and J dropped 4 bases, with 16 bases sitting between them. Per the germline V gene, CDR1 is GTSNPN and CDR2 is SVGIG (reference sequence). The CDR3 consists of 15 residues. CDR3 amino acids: CAWSSWRGRYNEQFF. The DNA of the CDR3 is TGTGCCTGGAGCTCTTGGAGGGGGCGGTACAATGAGCAGTTCTTC.

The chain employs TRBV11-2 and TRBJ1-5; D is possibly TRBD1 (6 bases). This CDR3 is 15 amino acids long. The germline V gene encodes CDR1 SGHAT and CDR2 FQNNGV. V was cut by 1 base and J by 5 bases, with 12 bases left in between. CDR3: CASSLAWGRDQPQHF. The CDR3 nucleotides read TGTGCCAGCAGCTTAGCTTGGGGGCGAGATCAGCCCCAGCATTTT.

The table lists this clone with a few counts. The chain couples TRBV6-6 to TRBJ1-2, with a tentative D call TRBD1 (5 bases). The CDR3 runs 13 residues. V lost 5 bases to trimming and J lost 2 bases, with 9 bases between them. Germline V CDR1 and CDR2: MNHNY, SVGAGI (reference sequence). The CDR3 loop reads CASSPTGNYGYTF. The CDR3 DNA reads TGTGCCAGCAGTCCTACAGGCAACTATGGCTACACCTTC.

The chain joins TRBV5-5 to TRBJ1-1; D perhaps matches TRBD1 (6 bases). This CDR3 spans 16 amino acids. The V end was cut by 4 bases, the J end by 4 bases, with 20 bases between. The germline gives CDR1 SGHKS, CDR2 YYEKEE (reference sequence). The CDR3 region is CASSRSLRQEITEAFF. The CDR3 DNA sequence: TGTGCCAGCAGCCGGAGTCTACGACAGGAAATCACTGAAGCTTTCTTT.

The CDR3 reads CASSLGTGGYGYTF. CDR3 bases: TGTGCCAGCAGCTTGGGGACAGGGGGCTATGGCTACACCTTC. The chain is built from TRBV5-4 and TRBJ1-2, with 10 bases fitting TRBD1. J lost 4 bases, V lost 0 bases, and 0 bases had no gene match. CDR3 length: 14 residues. Germline CDR1 SGHNT, CDR2 YYREEE (reference sequence).

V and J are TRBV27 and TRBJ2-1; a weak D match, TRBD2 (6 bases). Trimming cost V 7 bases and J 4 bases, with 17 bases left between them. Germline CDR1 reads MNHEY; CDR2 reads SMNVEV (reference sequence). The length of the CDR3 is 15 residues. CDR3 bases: TGTGCCAGCATTTCCGCGGGACTGGGTTACAATGAGCAGTTCTTC. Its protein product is CASISAGLGYNEQFF.

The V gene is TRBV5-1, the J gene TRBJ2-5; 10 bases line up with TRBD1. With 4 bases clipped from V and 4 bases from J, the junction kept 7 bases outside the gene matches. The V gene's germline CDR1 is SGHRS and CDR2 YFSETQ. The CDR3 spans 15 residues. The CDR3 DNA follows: TGCGCCAGCAGCCCTCGGACAGGGGGAGGAGAGACCCAGTACTTC. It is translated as CASSPRTGGGETQYF.

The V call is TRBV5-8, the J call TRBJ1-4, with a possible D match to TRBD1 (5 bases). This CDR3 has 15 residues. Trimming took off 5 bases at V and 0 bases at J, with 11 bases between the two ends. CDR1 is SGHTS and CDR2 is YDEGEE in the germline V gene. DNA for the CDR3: TGTGCCAGCAGACCCCGGACAACAACTAATGAAAAACTGTTTTTT. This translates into CASRPRTTTNEKLFF.

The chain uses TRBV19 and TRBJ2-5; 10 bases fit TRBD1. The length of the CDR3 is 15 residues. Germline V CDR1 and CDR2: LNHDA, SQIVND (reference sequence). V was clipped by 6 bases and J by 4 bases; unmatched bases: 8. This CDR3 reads CASSPGQGYGETQYF. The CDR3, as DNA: TGTGCCAGTAGCCCGGGACAGGGGTATGGAGAGACCCAGTACTTC.

CDR3 coding DNA: TGTGCCAGCAGCTTGGGAGGGACAGGGTACTACAATGAGCAGTTCTTC. Its translation: CASSLGGTGYYNEQFF. This sequence joins TRBV5-6 and TRBJ2-1, with 9 positions matching TRBD1. CDR3 length equals 16 residues. Trimming cost V 0 bases and J 3 bases; bases outside gene matches: 4. Germline V CDR1 and CDR2: SGHDT, YYEEEE.

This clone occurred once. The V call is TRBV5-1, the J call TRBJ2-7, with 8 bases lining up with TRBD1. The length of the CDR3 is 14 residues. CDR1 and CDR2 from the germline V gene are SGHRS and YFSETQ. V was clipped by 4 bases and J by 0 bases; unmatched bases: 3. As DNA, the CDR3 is TGCGCCAGCAGCCCCGGGACAGGCTCCTACGAGCAGTACTTC. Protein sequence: CASSPGTGSYEQYF.